The present T cell receptor (beta chain) was sequenced within a study of blood T cell repertoires in COVID-19. Study in general: Donors in the United States, Italy and Spain gave samples during acute or convalescent COVID-19. The cDNA or gDNA used as material had been derived from T cells, B-cell-depleted T cells, or PBMCs.

Some clones are missing from TCRdb's copy, which holds only in-frame ones; the method was immunoSEQ multiplex PCR. Found here are 100,000 to 150,000 clones, around four fifths of them singletons; the top ten hold about 9.5%. Looked up from germline, CDR1 is SGHVS and CDR2 is FQNEAQ. This CDR3 has 20 residues. V gave up 0 bases and J gave up 0 bases; unmatched junction bases: 8. The TCR originated in a man in his forties or fifties with active or convalescent COVID-19. The rearrangement joins TRBV7-8 to TRBJ2-3, with 14 bases lining up with TRBD2. Sequencing was carried out using peripheral blood. CDR3 coding DNA: TGTGCCAGCAGCTTAGCCCGGACTAGCGGGGGGACCTCTAGCACAGATACGCAGTATTTT. Residues: CASSLARTSGGTSSTDTQYF.